A single sample is the source of the 17 T cell receptor beta chains below, sequenced in a study of CD8+ T cells in alopecia areata. In each case, RNA was isolated and then reverse transcribed into cDNA as the sequencing template. This table comes from immunoSEQ multiplex PCR, and its TCRdb copy is limited to in-frame clones, with some not included. The sample lists fewer than 110,000 clones, around 60% occurring once. The sample consisted of CD4+ T cells sorted from blood. These receptors all stem from a human donor in good health.

This rearrangement joins TRBV4-2 to TRBJ2-1; 11 bases are a match to TRBD2. Germline V gene lookup returns CDR1 LGHNA and CDR2 YNFKEQ. After removal of 0 bases from V and 8 bases from J, the junction contained 12 bases not matched to a gene. The CDR3 is 18 amino acids. The CDR3 DNA is TGTGCCAGCAGCCAAGACGACCGACTAGCGGGGAGAAGATATGAGCAGTTCTTC. It codes for CASSQDDRLAGRRYEQFF.

The chain carries TRBV2 and TRBJ2-2; 7 nucleotides align to TRBD1. The CDR3 sequence is 16 residues long. Germline lookup yields CDR1 SNHLY and CDR2 FYNNEI. The ends lost 4 bases at V and 2 bases at J; junction bases unmatched: 7. The CDR3 coding sequence is TGTGCCAGCAGTGGTCTGTGGACAGGAAACACCGGGGAGCTGTTTTTT. Its protein product is CASSGLWTGNTGELFF.

The gene calls are TRBV7-6 and TRBJ1-1, with unresolved D. This CDR3 is 15 amino acids long. CDR1 and CDR2 (germline): SGHVS, FNYEAQ. Trimming left V 4 bases short and J 0 bases short, with 12 bases between. CDR3 nucleotide sequence: TGTGCCAGCAGCTCACAGTCAAACATGAACACTGAAGCTTTCTTT. This sequence encodes CASSSQSNMNTEAFF.

The chain joins TRBV5-1 to TRBJ2-2; D unclear. This CDR3 spans 12 amino acids. V lost 2 bases to trimming and J lost 7 bases, with 6 bases between them. Germline-derived CDR1 and CDR2 are SGHRS and YFSETQ. The CDR3 reads CASSFSFGELFF. The CDR3 coding sequence is TGCGCCAGCAGCTTCTCATTCGGGGAGCTGTTTTTT.

This clone was counted a few times. The rearrangement links TRBV29-1 to TRBJ2-1; D possibly uses TRBD1 or TRBD2 (5 bases each). The CDR3 has 15 residues. Per the germline V gene, CDR1 is SQVTM and CDR2 is ANQGSEA. Trimming left V 1 base short and J 3 bases short, with 13 bases between. The chain's CDR3 is CSVEVGGGYYNEQFF. In DNA form, the CDR3 reads TGCAGCGTTGAAGTTGGTGGGGGTTACTACAATGAGCAGTTCTTC.

J is TRBJ2-7 and V is TRBV28; 11 positions agree with TRBD2. The germline V gene has CDR1 MDHEN and CDR2 SYDVKM. The CDR3 length is 15 residues. V shed 6 bases and J 5 bases; nucleotides not matched to a gene: 9. The DNA for the CDR3 is TGTGCCAGCAGCCCTATACTAGCGGGGGTCCACGAGCAGTACTTC. Translated, it gives CASSPILAGVHEQYF.

There are a few counts of this clone. The genes are TRBV28 and TRBJ2-3; the D gene is possibly TRBD2 (6 bases). Trimming cost V 8 bases and J 5 bases, with 20 bases left between them. Germline V gene lookup returns CDR1 MDHEN and CDR2 SYDVKM. CDR3 length: 15 amino acids. CDR3 bases: TGTGCCAGCGCCATCGCGGGACTCGACCGAGATACGCAGTATTTT. Translation: CASAIAGLDRDTQYF.

This clone was counted between two and nine times. This rearrangement joins TRBV30 to TRBJ1-1; unclear D gene. V was trimmed by 2 bases and J by 1 base, leaving 11 bases between them. Germline values: CDR1 GTSNPN, CDR2 SVGIG (reference sequence). CDR3 length equals 14 residues. CDR3 in DNA: TGTGCCTGGAGTTTATCGACCGGGAACACTGAAGCTTTCTTT. Translation gives CAWSLSTGNTEAFF.

The chain recombines TRBV5-1 with TRBJ1-1; 9 bases line up with TRBD1. Per germline, CDR1 SGHRS and CDR2 YFSETQ. This CDR3 is 17 amino acids long. V dropped 4 bases and J dropped 7; count of bases not matched to a gene: 17. The CDR3 loop reads CASSHRDRVLGGFEAFF. The CDR3, as DNA: TGCGCCAGCAGCCACCGGGACAGGGTTCTTGGCGGTTTTGAAGCTTTCTTT.

The chain employs TRBV5-1 and TRBJ1-4, with D tentatively TRBD1 (6 bases). Germline V gene data show CDR1 as SGHRS and CDR2 as YFSETQ. The CDR3 runs to 15 residues. V dropped 7 bases and J dropped 3 bases, with 16 bases sitting between them. CDR3 loop: CASSPGGRSNEKLFF. DNA for the CDR3: TGCGCCAGCTCACCCGGGGGCAGGTCTAATGAAAAACTGTTTTTT.

This clone was seen only a few times. V gene TRBV29-1 combines with J gene TRBJ1-1; 9 bases match TRBD1. The germline V gene has CDR1 SQVTM and CDR2 ANQGSEA. With V trimmed by 4 bases and J by 2 bases, 17 bases remained unmatched. CDR3 length equals 18 residues. DNA of the CDR3: TGCAGCGTTGCAGGTGGGCGGACAGGGGCTTCTGACAACACTGAAGCTTTCTTT. This codes for CSVAGGRTGASDNTEAFF.

In nucleotides, the CDR3 is TGTGCCAGCAGTTTATTAGGGGTAGACTATGGCTACACCTTC. Protein: CASSLLGVDYGYTF. The chain recombines TRBV28 with TRBJ1-2; TRBD1 is a possible D gene (5 bases). With 1 base removed from V and 3 bases from J, the gap between germline ends came to 9 bases. The germline V gene encodes CDR1 MDHEN and CDR2 SYDVKM. The CDR3 is 14 residues long.

This clone was detected only a few times. This CDR3 is also generated by other DNA sequences in the sample. The V and J genes are TRBV20-1 and TRBJ2-7; no reliable D call. The CDR3 is 11 residues long. Germline-derived CDR1 and CDR2 are DFQATT and SNEGSKA (reference sequence). V was pared by 3 bases and J by 3 bases, with 6 bases between. The CDR3 protein is CSARAGYEQYF. Written as DNA, the CDR3 is TGCAGTGCTAGGGCAGGCTACGAGCAGTACTTC.

The gene calls are TRBV5-4 and TRBJ1-1; possible D gene TRBD1, 6 bases. This CDR3 is 14 amino acids long. Germline lookup yields CDR1 SGHNT and CDR2 YYREEE (reference sequence). V was cut by 0 bases and J by 3 bases, with 9 bases left in between. Here the CDR3 DNA reads TGTGCCAGCAGCTTGGTAGACAGGCACACTGAAGCTTTCTTT. Its protein product is CASSLVDRHTEAFF.

The chain joins TRBV29-1 to TRBJ1-4, with TRBD1 matching 7 bases. The trim removed 4 bases at V and 4 bases at J, leaving 3 bases unmatched. The CDR3 is 13 amino acids. Germline V lookup: CDR1 SQVTM, CDR2 ANQGSEA. Written as DNA, the CDR3 is TGCAGCGTTGGGGACAGCCATAATGAAAAACTGTTTTTT. Its translation is CSVGDSHNEKLFF.

V is TRBV29-1 and J is TRBJ2-1; 12 nucleotides match TRBD2. Germline loops: CDR1 SQVTM, CDR2 ANQGSEA. The CDR3 contains 16 residues. After removal of 4 bases from V and 3 bases from J, the junction contained 7 bases not matched to a gene. The CDR3 coding sequence is TGCAGCGTTGCGCGACTAGCGGGGGATTACTACAATGAGCAGTTCTTC. Amino acid sequence: CSVARLAGDYYNEQFF.

The DNA of the CDR3 is TGTGCCAGCCAGACAGGGAGCAATCAGCCCCAGCATTTT. Its translation is CASQTGSNQPQHF. The gene calls are TRBV2 and TRBJ1-5; 7 positions agree with TRBD1. V gave up 8 bases and J gave up 1 base; unmatched junction bases: 2. The CDR3 is made up of 13 amino acids. Germline V gene lookup returns CDR1 SNHLY and CDR2 FYNNEI.